This TCR beta chain comes out of a study of T-cell reconstitution after alpha-beta-depleted transplantation in children. In germline, CDR1 is DFQATT, CDR2 SNEGSKA (reference sequence). The V segment lost 1 base and the J segment 1 base; nucleotides outside the gene matches: 5. CDR3 length: 16 amino acids. Only a few counts were recorded for this clonotype. Molecular barcoding with unique molecular identifiers was used for the TCRbeta library. Via MiXCR, TCRdb re-called the PCR reads, giving one row per CDR3 protein. The data contain over 550,000 distinct CDR3 sequences, about 11% of them singletons. The source was PBMCs from the stem cell graft donor, collected from the stem cell graft. This receptor was identified in a human donor who donated a stem cell graft to a child with acute myeloid leukemia. The V call is TRBV20-1, the J call TRBJ2-1; 9 nucleotides match TRBD2. CDR3 nucleotides: TGCAGTGCTAGAGGACGACTAGCGGTATCCTACAATGAGCAGTTCTTC. This gives the protein CSARGRLAVSYNEQFF.